The clone carrying this TCR beta chain occurred once. What it binds is unknown. This specimen comes from a study of cytomegalovirus exposure and HLA in healthy donors. Study findings and constraints: Cytomegalovirus-associated TCR beta chains were listed, numbering 150 to 200. In vitro data verified three CMV-associated chains as specific for CMV antigens. One later analysis, an examination of the 100 to 150 validation repertoires, found that first-cohort TCR clusters tended to co-occur in them.

The CDR3 contains 14 residues. The V gene's germline CDR1 is KGHSH and CDR2 LQKENI. Trimming stripped 2 bases from V and 1 base from J, with 9 bases between. Measured with immunoSEQ multiplex PCR; TCRdb has only the in-frame clones, and not every one. The sample contains over 200,000 clones, 70% to 90% of which appear only once. The donors were members of the validation cohort comprising about 120 subjects, separate from the approximately 670-subject first cohort. The sample was PBMCs. The chain recombines TRBV18 with TRBJ2-7; D is ambiguous. The TCR sequence derives from a woman younger than 30 in good health and CMV-seronegative. CDR3 sequence reads: CASSPGARSYEQYF. CDR3 DNA sequence: TGTGCCAGCTCACCAGGAGCGCGTTCCTACGAGCAGTACTTC.